Presented here are 6 T cell receptor beta chains from one specimen sequenced in a study of blood T cell repertoires in COVID-19. Profiling relied on immunoSEQ multiplex PCR, and the TCRdb table lists in-frame clones only, not all of them. The profile shows roughly 500,000 clones, 80% to 90% of them singletons. Sequences were obtained from peripheral blood. The receptors were sampled from a human donor in a cohort sampled during active COVID-19.

The genes are TRBV4-2 and TRBJ2-3; 7 bases map to TRBD2. V lost 0 bases, J lost 4 bases, and 4 bases stayed unmatched. CDR3 length equals 15 residues. The V gene's germline CDR1 is LGHNA and CDR2 YNFKEQ. As DNA, the CDR3 is TGTGCCAGCAGCCAAGATGAGGGAGGGGCAGATACGCAGTATTTT. Translated, it gives CASSQDEGGADTQYF.

The V call is TRBV6-5, the J call TRBJ2-2; TRBD1 might be the D (5 bases). This CDR3 is built from 14 residues. Trimming left V 8 bases short and J 7 bases short, with 17 bases between. Looked up from germline, CDR1 is MNHEY and CDR2 is SVGAGI. The CDR3 spells CASLNTQESGELFF. CDR3 nucleotide sequence: TGTGCCAGCCTTAATACACAGGAGAGCGGGGAGCTGTTTTTT.

The V call is TRBV28, the J call TRBJ2-7; 15 nucleotides agree with TRBD2. Germline V CDR1 and CDR2: MDHEN, SYDVKM. V was pared by 7 bases and J by 7 bases, with 14 bases of the junction left unmatched. The CDR3 has 17 amino acids. The CDR3 loop is CASTTTGLAGGGVEQYF. The CDR3 bases are TGTGCCAGCACTACAACGGGACTAGCGGGAGGCGGTGTGGAGCAGTACTTC.

The J gene is TRBJ2-3, the V gene TRBV4-3; D is unresolved. There are 11 residues in the CDR3. Trimming pared 11 bases from V and 0 bases from J, leaving 6 bases between. Looked up from germline, CDR1 is LGHNA and CDR2 is YSLEER. CDR3 sequence (DNA): TGCGCCGTCGGGAGCACAGATACGCAGTATTTT. Residues: CAVGSTDTQYF.

This chain joins TRBV6-1 and TRBJ1-3; 7 bases fit TRBD1. This CDR3 is 15 amino acids long. J was trimmed by 4 bases and V by 3 bases; bases with no gene match: 6. Germline V gives CDR1 MNHNS, CDR2 SASEGT. In nucleotides, the CDR3 is TGTGCCAGCAGTGATACAGGGGTTGTAGGAAACACCATATATTTT. Encoded protein: CASSDTGVVGNTIYF.

This chain uses TRBV7-2 with TRBJ1-6, with a possible D match to TRBD1 (6 bases). Trimming cost V 5 bases and J 6 bases, with 8 bases left between them. Per germline, CDR1 SGHTA and CDR2 FQGNSA. This CDR3 region has 13 residues. The CDR3 reads CASSKDSNSPLHF. In nucleotides, the CDR3 is TGTGCCAGCAGCAAGGACAGTAATTCACCCCTCCACTTT. The complete variable domain, with remaining parts taken from reference TRBV7-2 and TRBJ1-6, reads GAGVSQSPSNKVTEKGKDVELRCDPISGHTALYWYRQSLGQGLEFLIYFQGNSAPDKSGLPSDRFSAERTGGSVSTLTIQRTQQEDSAVYLCASSKDSNSPLHFGNGTRLTVT.